Following are 15 T cell receptor beta chains from one sample sequenced in a study of CD8 T cells in ankylosing spondylitis. Points from the study as a whole: Roughly 8 highly homologous variants made up a TCR beta motif that seemed to typify ankylosing spondylitis blood.

Via MiXCR, TCRdb re-called the 5' RACE reads, giving one row per CDR3 protein. Of 350,000 to 550,000 distinct CDR3 sequences in the sample, 20% to 30% were seen once. These TCRs are of unknown antigen specificity. Specimen: blood, either unsorted or a sorted T cell fraction (not recorded which). These receptors all stem from a male donor with ankylosing spondylitis.

This sequence joins TRBV20-1 and TRBJ1-6; a weak D match, TRBD1 (6 bases). The CDR3 covers 17 residues. V was cut by 0 bases and J by 5 bases, with 17 bases left in between. CDR1 is DFQATT and CDR2 is SNEGSKA in the germline V gene (reference sequence). In DNA form, the CDR3 reads TGCAGTGCTAGAGATCGAAGACAGGTCGGAAATAATTCACCCCTCCACTTT. Encoded protein: CSARDRRQVGNNSPLHF.

The J gene is TRBJ2-1, the V gene TRBV3-1; 7 nucleotides align to TRBD2. The CDR3 sequence is 15 residues long. The V gene's germline CDR1 is LGHDT and CDR2 YNNKEL (reference sequence). V trimming: 3 bases; J trimming: 8 bases; junction bases outside the gene matches: 10. CDR3 coding DNA: TGTGCCAGCAGCCAGGAGCGGGACCCCTGGCATGAGCAGTTCTTC. This sequence encodes CASSQERDPWHEQFF.

For the CDR3, the DNA is TGTGCCAGCAGTCTCAGGGTTGAAGCTTTCTTT. Translating gives CASSLRVEAFF. This chain links TRBV12-3 or TRBV12-4 with TRBJ1-1; perhaps TRBD1 as D (5 bases). The V end lost 5 bases, the J end lost 7 bases, and 8 bases lay between the germline ends. The CDR3 is 11 residues long.

The chain couples TRBV7-2 to TRBJ1-1; D not certain. There are 15 residues in the CDR3. Germline CDR1 reads SGHTA; CDR2 reads FQGNSA. Trimming removed 0 bases from V and 1 base from J, with 9 bases in between. As DNA, the CDR3 is TGTGCCAGCAGCTTAGCTCACAGAGAGAACACTGAAGCTTTCTTT. This codes for CASSLAHRENTEAFF.

There are a few counts of this clonotype. The CDR3 reads CASRDLLAGVGYNEQFF. Written as DNA, the CDR3 is TGTGCCAGCAGAGACCTGCTAGCGGGCGTGGGATACAATGAGCAGTTCTTC. The V gene is TRBV6-2 or TRBV6-3, the J gene TRBJ2-1; 8 bases are shared with TRBD2. CDR3 length equals 17 residues. The V and J ends lost 6 bases and 4 bases, in that order; junction bases with no gene match: 14. In germline, CDR1 is MNHEY, CDR2 SVGEGT.

This clonotype occurred a few times. The chain has TRBV29-1 and TRBJ2-2; D may be TRBD1 (6 bases). The germline V and J ends were trimmed by 7 bases and 1 base, with 10 bases remaining between them. The CDR3 covers 13 residues. Germline V gives CDR1 SQVTM, CDR2 ANQGSEA. The CDR3 DNA is TGCAGCGGGGGGACACTGAACACCGGGGAGCTGTTTTTT. This codes for CSGGTLNTGELFF.

Only a few counts were recorded for this clonotype. The V call is TRBV4-1, the J call TRBJ1-2; no reliable D call. Germline CDR1 and CDR2: MGHRA and YSYEKL. V lost 4 bases and J 6 bases, leaving 15 bases between the germline ends. CDR3 length: 14 residues. The chain's CDR3 is CASSRRSGENGYTF. The CDR3 nucleotides read TGCGCCAGCAGCCGAAGATCGGGAGAGAATGGCTACACCTTC.

The chain employs TRBV12-3 or TRBV12-4 and TRBJ1-5; 8 nucleotides match TRBD1. The CDR3 runs 15 residues. The trim removed 6 bases at V and 0 bases at J, leaving 4 bases unmatched. DNA for the CDR3: TGTGCCAGCAGGGAGACAGGGGATAGCAATCAGCCCCAGCATTTT. Its translation: CASRETGDSNQPQHF.

The genes are TRBV7-2 and TRBJ2-7, with a tentative D call TRBD2 (6 bases). The CDR3 extends over 14 amino acids. The V and J ends lost 5 bases and 6 bases respectively, with 17 bases between them. From germline, CDR1 is SGHTA and CDR2 FQGNSA. The CDR3 DNA reads TGTGCCAGCAGCCCGCGGTGGGGGGATCGCGAGCAGTACTTC. Protein product: CASSPRWGDREQYF.

The chain recombines TRBV6-5 with TRBJ1-2; 10 bases fit TRBD1. Trimming took 2 bases from V and 5 from J; bases not matched to a gene: 8. This CDR3 has 16 residues. In germline, CDR1 is MNHEY, CDR2 SVGAGI. In nucleotides, the CDR3 is TGTGCCAGCAGTTACCGAGACCGGGACAGGGGTTATGGCTACACCTTC. It is translated as CASSYRDRDRGYGYTF.

This clonotype occurred a few times. The J gene is TRBJ2-4, the V gene TRBV7-2; D possibly uses TRBD1 or TRBD2 (5 bases each). This CDR3 is built from 14 residues. Germline-derived CDR1 and CDR2 are SGHTA and FQGNSA. Trimming shortened V by 5 bases and J by 6 bases, and 14 bases separated the two germline ends. The CDR3 loop is CASSKRDLSNIQYF. For the CDR3, the DNA is TGTGCCAGCAGCAAGAGGGACCTCTCAAACATTCAGTACTTC.

This clonotype was counted only a few times. This chain uses TRBV20-1 with TRBJ2-1, with TRBD2 identical over 9 bases. The CDR3 extends over 16 amino acids. Germline CDR1 reads DFQATT; CDR2 reads SNEGSKA (reference sequence). Trimming took 0 bases from V and 5 from J; bases not matched to a gene: 8. The CDR3 region has the DNA TGCAGTGCTAGAGATATATCTAGCGGGATTAACAATGAGCAGTTCTTC. Translated, it gives CSARDISSGINNEQFF.

The V and J genes are TRBV7-9 and TRBJ2-7; D unclear. The germline V and J ends were trimmed by 3 bases and 1 base, with 10 bases remaining between them. CDR1 is SEHNR and CDR2 is FQNEAQ in the germline V gene (reference sequence). The CDR3 loop spans 14 amino acids. CDR3 nucleotide sequence: TGTGCCAGCAGCTTCGATCAGTTTTCCTACGAGCAGTACGTC. This sequence encodes CASSFDQFSYEQYV.

This clonotype was recorded only once. The gene calls are TRBV11-1 and TRBJ2-3; 13 bases map to TRBD2. CDR3 length: 19 amino acids. V was pared by 2 bases and J by 0 bases, with 8 bases of the junction left unmatched. Germline V gene sequence: CDR1 SGHAT, CDR2 FQDESV (reference sequence). The CDR3 DNA sequence: TGTGCCAGCAGCTTATCGGGACTAGCGGGAAGGGGAAGCACAGATACGCAGTATTTT. It is translated as CASSLSGLAGRGSTDTQYF.

The rearrangement joins TRBV19 to TRBJ1-4; D not certain. The CDR3 has 14 amino acids. Germline-derived CDR1 and CDR2 are LNHDA and SQIVND (reference sequence). V gave up 3 bases and J gave up 8 bases, with 13 bases separating them. The CDR3 is CASSISGLGEKLFF. As DNA, the CDR3 is TGTGCCAGTAGTATCTCCGGACTGGGGGAAAAACTGTTTTTT.